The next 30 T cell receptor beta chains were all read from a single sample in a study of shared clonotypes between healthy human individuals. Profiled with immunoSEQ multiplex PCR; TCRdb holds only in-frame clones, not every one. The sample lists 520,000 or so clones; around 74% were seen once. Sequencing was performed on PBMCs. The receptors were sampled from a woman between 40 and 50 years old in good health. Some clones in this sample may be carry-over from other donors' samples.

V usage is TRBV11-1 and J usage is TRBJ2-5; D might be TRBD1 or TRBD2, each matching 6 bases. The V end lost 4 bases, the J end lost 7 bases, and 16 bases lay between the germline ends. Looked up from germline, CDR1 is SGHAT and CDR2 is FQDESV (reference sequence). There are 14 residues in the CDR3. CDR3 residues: CASSWNRDLATQYF. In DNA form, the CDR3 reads TGTGCCAGCAGCTGGAACAGGGACTTGGCGACCCAGTACTTC. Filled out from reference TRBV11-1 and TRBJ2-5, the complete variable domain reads EAEVAQSPRYKITEKSQAVAFWCDPISGHATLYWYRQILGQGPELLVQFQDESVVDDSQLPKDRFSAERLKGVDSTLKIQPAELGDSAMYLCASSWNRDLATQYFGPGTRLLVL.

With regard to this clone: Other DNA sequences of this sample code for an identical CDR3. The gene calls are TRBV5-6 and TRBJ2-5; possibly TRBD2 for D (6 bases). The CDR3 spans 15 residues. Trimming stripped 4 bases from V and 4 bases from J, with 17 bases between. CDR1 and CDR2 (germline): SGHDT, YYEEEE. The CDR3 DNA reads TGTGCCAGCAGCCTACGACTAGGGACGGGAGAGACCCAGTACTTC. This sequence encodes CASSLRLGTGETQYF.

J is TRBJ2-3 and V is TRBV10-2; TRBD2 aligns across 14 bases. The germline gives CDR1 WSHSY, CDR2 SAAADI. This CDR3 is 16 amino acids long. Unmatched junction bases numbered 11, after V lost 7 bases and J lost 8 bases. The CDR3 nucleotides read TGCGCCAGCACCCCCCTGGGACTAGCGGGAGTAGCTACGCAGTATTTT. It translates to CASTPLGLAGVATQYF.

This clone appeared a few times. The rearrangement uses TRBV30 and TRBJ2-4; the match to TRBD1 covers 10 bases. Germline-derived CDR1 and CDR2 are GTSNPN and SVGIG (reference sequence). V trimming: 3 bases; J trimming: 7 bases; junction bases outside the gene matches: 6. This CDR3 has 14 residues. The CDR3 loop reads CAWSAGQGFNIQYF. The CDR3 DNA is TGTGCCTGGAGCGCGGGACAGGGGTTTAACATTCAGTACTTC.

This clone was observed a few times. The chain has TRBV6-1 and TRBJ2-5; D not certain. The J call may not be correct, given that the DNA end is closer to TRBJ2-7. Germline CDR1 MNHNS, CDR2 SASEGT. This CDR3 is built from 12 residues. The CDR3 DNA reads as TGTGCCAGCAGTGATTTGCCCTACGAGCAGTACTTC. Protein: CASSDLPYEQYF.

This CDR3 is CASSIALPGLAGSYYNEQFF. The DNA for the CDR3 is TGTGCCAGTAGTATAGCCCTCCCTGGACTAGCGGGAAGCTACTACAATGAGCAGTTCTTC. The V call is TRBV19, the J call TRBJ2-1; 12 bases are a match to TRBD2. The CDR3 is 20 residues long. The germline V gene encodes CDR1 LNHDA and CDR2 SQIVND (reference sequence). Germline trimming cut 1 base from V and 3 bases from J; bases unmatched to any gene: 13.

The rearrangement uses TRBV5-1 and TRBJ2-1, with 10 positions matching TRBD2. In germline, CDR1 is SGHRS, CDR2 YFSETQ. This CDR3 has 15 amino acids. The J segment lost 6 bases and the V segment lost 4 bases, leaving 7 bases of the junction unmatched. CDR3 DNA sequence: TGCGCCAGCAGCCAATTAGCGGGAGGAACCAATGAGCAGTTCTTC. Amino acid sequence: CASSQLAGGTNEQFF.

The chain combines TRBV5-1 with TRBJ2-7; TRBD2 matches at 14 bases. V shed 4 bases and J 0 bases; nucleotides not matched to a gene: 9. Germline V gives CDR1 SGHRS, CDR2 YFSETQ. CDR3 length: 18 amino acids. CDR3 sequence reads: CASSPRGLAGDFSYEQYF. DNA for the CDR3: TGCGCCAGCAGCCCCCGGGGACTAGCGGGAGATTTCTCCTACGAGCAGTACTTC. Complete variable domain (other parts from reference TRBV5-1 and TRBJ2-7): KAGVTQTPRYLIKTRGQQVTLSCSPISGHRSVSWYQQTPGQGLQFLFEYFSETQRNKGNFPGRFSGRQFSNSRSEMNVSTLELGDSALYLCASSPRGLAGDFSYEQYFGPGTRLTVT.

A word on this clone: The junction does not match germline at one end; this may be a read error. DNA of the CDR3: TGTGCTAGCAGCTTAGAAGGGACAGGTCGCGGGGTCCAAGAGACCCAGTACTTC. As protein: CASSLEGTGRGVQETQYF. The rearrangement links TRBV7-7 to TRBJ2-5, with 8 positions matching TRBD1. The CDR3 sequence is 18 residues long. Germline V gives CDR1 SSHAT, CDR2 FNYEAQ (reference sequence).

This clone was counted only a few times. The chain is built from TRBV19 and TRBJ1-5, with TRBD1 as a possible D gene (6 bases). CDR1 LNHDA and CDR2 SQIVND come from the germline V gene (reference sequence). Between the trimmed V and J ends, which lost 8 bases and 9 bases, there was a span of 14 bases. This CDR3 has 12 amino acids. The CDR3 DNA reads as TGTGCCAGTGGACAGCCGTTGTTGCCCCAGCATTTT. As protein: CASGQPLLPQHF.

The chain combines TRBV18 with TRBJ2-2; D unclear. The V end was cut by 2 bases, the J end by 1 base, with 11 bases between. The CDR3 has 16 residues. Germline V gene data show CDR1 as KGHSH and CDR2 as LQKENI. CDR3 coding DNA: TGTGCCAGCTCACCAATACCCCCCGTGAACACCGGGGAGCTGTTTTTT. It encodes CASSPIPPVNTGELFF.

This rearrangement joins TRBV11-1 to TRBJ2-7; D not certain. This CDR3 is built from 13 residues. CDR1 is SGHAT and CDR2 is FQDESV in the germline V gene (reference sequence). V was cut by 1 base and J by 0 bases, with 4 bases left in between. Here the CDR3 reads CASSLVSSYEQYF. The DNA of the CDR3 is TGTGCCAGCAGCTTAGTGAGCTCCTACGAGCAGTACTTC.

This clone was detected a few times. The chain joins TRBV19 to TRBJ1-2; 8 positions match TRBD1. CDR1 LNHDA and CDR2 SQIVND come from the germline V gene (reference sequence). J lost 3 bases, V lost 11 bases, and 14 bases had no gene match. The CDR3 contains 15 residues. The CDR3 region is CACSQRDRHYYGYTF. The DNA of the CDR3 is TGTGCCTGCTCTCAACGGGACAGGCACTACTATGGCTACACCTTC.

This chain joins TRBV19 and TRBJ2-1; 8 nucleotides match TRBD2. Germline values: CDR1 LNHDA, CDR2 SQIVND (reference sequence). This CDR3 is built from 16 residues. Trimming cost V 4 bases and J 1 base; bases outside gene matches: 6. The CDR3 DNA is TGTGCCAGTAGTAAGAGCGGGAGAAGGTCCTACAATGAGCAGTTCTTC. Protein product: CASSKSGRRSYNEQFF. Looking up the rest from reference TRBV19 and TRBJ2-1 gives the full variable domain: DGGITQSPKYLFRKEGQNVTLSCEQNLNHDAMYWYRQDPGQGLRLIYYSQIVNDFQKGDIAEGYSVSREKKESFPLTVTSAQKNPTAFYLCASSKSGRRSYNEQFFGPGTRLTVL.

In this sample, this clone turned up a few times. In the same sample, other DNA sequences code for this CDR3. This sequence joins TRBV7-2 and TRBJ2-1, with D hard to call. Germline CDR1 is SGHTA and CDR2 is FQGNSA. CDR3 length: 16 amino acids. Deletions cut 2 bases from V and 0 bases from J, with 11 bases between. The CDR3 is CASSLPRLPSYNEQFF. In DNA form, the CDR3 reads TGTGCCAGCAGCTTACCACGGTTACCCTCCTACAATGAGCAGTTCTTC.

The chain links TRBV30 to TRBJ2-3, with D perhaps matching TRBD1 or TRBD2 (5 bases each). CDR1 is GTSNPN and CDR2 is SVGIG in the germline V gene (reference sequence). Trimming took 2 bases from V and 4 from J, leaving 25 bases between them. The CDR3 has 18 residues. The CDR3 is CAWSIPTPGTGRPDTQYF. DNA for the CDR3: TGTGCCTGGAGTATCCCAACCCCCGGGACCGGGCGGCCAGATACGCAGTATTTT.

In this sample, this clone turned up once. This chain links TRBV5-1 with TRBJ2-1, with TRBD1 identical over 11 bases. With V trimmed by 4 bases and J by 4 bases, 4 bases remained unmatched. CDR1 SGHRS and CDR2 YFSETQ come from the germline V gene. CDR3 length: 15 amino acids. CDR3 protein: CASSDRDRGYNEQFF. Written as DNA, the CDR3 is TGCGCCAGCAGCGACCGGGACAGGGGGTACAATGAGCAGTTCTTC.

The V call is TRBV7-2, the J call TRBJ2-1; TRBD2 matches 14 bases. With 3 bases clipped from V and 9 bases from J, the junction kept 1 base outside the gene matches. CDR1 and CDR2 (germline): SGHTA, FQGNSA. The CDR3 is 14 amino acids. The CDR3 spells CASSFGLAGGEQFF. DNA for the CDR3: TGTGCCAGCAGCTTTGGACTAGCGGGAGGTGAGCAGTTCTTC.

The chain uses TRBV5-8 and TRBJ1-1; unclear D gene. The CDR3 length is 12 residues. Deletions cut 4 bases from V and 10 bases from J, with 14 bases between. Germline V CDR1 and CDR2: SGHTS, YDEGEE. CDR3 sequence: CASSQDGRGAFF. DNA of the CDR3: TGTGCCAGCAGCCAAGACGGGCGGGGAGCTTTCTTT.

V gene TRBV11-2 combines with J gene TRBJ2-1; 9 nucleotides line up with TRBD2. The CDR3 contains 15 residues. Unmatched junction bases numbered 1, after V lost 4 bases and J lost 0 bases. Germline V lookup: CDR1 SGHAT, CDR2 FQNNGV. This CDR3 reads CASSSSGNSYNEQFF. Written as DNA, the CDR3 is TGTGCCAGCAGCTCTAGCGGGAACTCCTACAATGAGCAGTTCTTC.

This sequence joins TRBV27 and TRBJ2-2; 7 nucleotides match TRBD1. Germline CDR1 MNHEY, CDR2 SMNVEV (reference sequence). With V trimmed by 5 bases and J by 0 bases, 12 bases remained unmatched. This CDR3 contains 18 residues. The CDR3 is CASSGATGRPPNTGELFF. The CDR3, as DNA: TGTGCCAGCAGTGGGGCGACAGGGCGACCTCCGAACACCGGGGAGCTGTTTTTT.

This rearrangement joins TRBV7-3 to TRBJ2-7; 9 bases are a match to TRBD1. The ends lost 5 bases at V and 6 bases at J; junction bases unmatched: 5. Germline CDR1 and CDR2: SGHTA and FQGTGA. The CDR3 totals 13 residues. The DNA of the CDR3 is TGTGCCAGCAGCAGGAGACAGGGGGGCGAGCAGTACTTC. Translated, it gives CASSRRQGGEQYF.

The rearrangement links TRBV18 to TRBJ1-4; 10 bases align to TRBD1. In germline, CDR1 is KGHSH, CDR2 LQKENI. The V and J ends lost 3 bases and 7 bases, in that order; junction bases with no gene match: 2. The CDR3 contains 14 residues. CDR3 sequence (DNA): TGTGCCAGCTCACCGGGACAGGGGCTTGAAAAACTGTTTTTT. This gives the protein CASSPGQGLEKLFF.

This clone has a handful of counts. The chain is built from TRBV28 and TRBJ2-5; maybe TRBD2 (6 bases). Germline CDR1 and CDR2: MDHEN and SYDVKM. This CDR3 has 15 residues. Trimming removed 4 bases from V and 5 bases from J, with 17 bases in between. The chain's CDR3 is CASSSSAGPGETQYF. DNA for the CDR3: TGTGCCAGCAGTTCCTCGGCGGGACCCGGGGAGACCCAGTACTTC.

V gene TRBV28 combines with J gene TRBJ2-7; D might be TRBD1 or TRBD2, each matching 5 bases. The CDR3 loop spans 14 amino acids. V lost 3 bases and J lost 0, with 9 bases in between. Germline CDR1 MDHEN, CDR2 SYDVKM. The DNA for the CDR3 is TGTGCCAGCAGTTTCCGGGACCACTCCTACGAGCAGTACTTC. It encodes CASSFRDHSYEQYF.

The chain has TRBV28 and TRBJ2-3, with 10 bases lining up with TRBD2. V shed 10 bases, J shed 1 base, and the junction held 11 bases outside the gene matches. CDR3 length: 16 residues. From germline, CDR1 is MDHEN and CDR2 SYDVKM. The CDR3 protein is CATSSYGTSGTDTQYF. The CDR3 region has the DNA TGTGCCACCTCGAGTTATGGGACTAGCGGCACAGATACGCAGTATTTT.

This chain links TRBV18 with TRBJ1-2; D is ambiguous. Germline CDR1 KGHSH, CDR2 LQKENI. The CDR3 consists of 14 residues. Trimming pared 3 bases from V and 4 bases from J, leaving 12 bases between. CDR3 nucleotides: TGTGCCAGCTCACCGGGTGACATGACCTATGGCTACACCTTC. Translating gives CASSPGDMTYGYTF.

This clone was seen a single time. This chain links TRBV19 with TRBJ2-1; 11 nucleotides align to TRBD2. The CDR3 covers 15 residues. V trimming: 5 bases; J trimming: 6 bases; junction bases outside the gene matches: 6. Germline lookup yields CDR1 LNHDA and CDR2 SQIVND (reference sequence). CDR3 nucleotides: TGTGCCAGTAGTCCTCTAGCGGGAGGCCCCAATGAGCAGTTCTTC. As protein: CASSPLAGGPNEQFF.

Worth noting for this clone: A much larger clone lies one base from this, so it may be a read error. In DNA, the CDR3 is TGTGCTAGTGGTTTGGTAACAGGACGGAGCGCCGGGGAGCTGTTTTTT. Amino acid sequence: CASGLVTGRSAGELFF. The V and J genes are TRBV12-5 and TRBJ2-2; the D gene is possibly TRBD1 (5 bases). This CDR3 has 16 residues. Germline V lookup: CDR1 LGHNT, CDR2 FRNRAP. V lost 0 bases and J lost 6, with 14 bases in between.

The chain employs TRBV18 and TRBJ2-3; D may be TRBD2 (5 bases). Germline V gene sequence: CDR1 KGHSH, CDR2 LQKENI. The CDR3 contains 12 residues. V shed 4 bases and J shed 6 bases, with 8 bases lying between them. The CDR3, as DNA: TGTGCCAGCTCACGAGCGGAGGATACGCAGTATTTT. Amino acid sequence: CASSRAEDTQYF.